This T cell receptor beta chain was documented in a study of T cell responses to AZD1222 COVID-19 vaccine. Study-wide points: Baseline antibody screening turned up just six seropositive AZD1222 recipients. The breadth and depth of Spike-specific TCRs increased once two AZD1222 doses had been given. There were mostly white British donors and more females than males, and clonal diversity was possibly underestimated.

A word on this clone: Its antigen is not known.

CDR1 and CDR2 (germline): LNHDA, SQIVND (reference sequence). Unmatched junction bases numbered 12, after V lost 6 bases and J lost 1 base. The CDR3 runs to 17 residues. The repertoire was sequenced with immunoSEQ multiplex PCR; TCRdb's copy has only in-frame clones and lacks some. The sample contains 100,000 to 130,000 clones, roughly 90% of which appear only once. This specimen consisted of peripheral blood, obtained on day 0 of AZD1222 vaccination. The TCR originated in an adult in good health. The chain uses TRBV19 and TRBJ1-5, with TRBD1 identical over 7 bases. The CDR3 DNA reads TGTGCCAGTAGCAAGGACAGGCGCCCCGGGAGCAATCAGCCCCAGCATTTT. Translation: CASSKDRRPGSNQPQHF.